These T cell receptor beta chains were read from a single sample in a study of monozygotic twins with inflammatory bowel disease. TCRdb re-called the 5' RACE reads and shows each CDR3 protein once, DNA omitted. This sample carries more than 350,000 distinct CDR3 sequences, with more than 2% going to the ten biggest clones. Material: blood. These receptors all come from a human donor with ulcerative colitis or Crohn's disease, or a healthy co-twin of an affected twin (not recorded which). CDR3s include the opening cysteine and the closing phenylalanine or tryptophan. The order of the fields is J gene, V gene, CDR3 protein.

TRBJ2-7,TRBV7-9,CASSRAFGGRYEQYF
TRBJ2-5,TRBV30,CAWTSGWGETQYF
TRBJ2-2,TRBV18,CASSPIRRGANTGELFF
TRBJ2-2,TRBV5-8,CASSLPPRFGELFF
TRBJ1-1,TRBV7-9,CASTTGDPRTEAFF
TRBJ1-5,TRBV19,CASTPTGGNQPQHF
TRBJ1-4,TRBV3-1,CASSQEGPATNEKLFF
TRBJ2-3,TRBV19,CASSMEMAGNTDTQYF
TRBJ2-3,TRBV11-2,CASSPSDRGHTDTQYF
TRBJ2-7,TRBV7-3,CASSPDPYYEQYF
TRBJ2-5,TRBV6-1,CASSSLSGGRETQYF
TRBJ2-3,TRBV5-1,CASSLTGTDTQYF
TRBJ1-1,TRBV10-3,CAIRSGEMNTEAFF
TRBJ2-7,TRBV20-1,CSATGTYYEQYF
TRBJ2-7,TRBV29-1,CSVGRRLANEQYF
TRBJ2-5,TRBV5-4,CASSFGGGLRETQYF
TRBJ2-3,TRBV4-3,CASSQERSDRGRSDTQYF
TRBJ1-1,TRBV4-2,CASSMVGATEAFF
TRBJ2-7,TRBV5-1,CASSTLAGYEQYF
TRBJ2-1,TRBV7-8,CASSLGGGNEQFF
TRBJ2-2,TRBV7-9,CASSGLQGNTGELFF
TRBJ1-1,TRBV7-9,CASRVGQEPEAFF
TRBJ2-5,TRBV20-1,CSARDPYASSTQYF
TRBJ1-5,TRBV27,CASSLSHVSNQPQHF
TRBJ2-5,TRBV5-1,CASSLTLAGGLETQYF
TRBJ1-2,TRBV5-8,CASSLADNYGYTF
TRBJ2-6,TRBV19,CASTPMRETVANVLTF
TRBJ1-5,TRBV28,CASSSRQGAFNQPQHF
TRBJ2-7,TRBV30,CACTGQGGYEQYF
TRBJ2-5,TRBV28,CASSGGGGGQETQYF
TRBJ2-7,TRBV5-1,CASSLLIPALADLSSYEQYF
TRBJ2-1,TRBV20-1,CSAGLAVGSYNEQFF
TRBJ2-3,TRBV9,CASSVGGLDFGTQYF
TRBJ1-1,TRBV30,CAWSVGQGSAFF
TRBJ2-1,TRBV29-1,CSVDKGPVEQFF
TRBJ2-1,TRBV7-2,CASTNTGGYYYNEQFF
TRBJ2-1,TRBV7-9,CASSPGQVEYNEQFF
TRBJ2-3,TRBV5-1,CASSSGIRHTDTQYF
TRBJ1-2,TRBV2,CASSGQGFGGYTF
TRBJ2-3,TRBV7-2,CASSSQGTGTDTQYF
TRBJ2-1,TRBV6-5,CASSYSIVGGPRRNEQFF
TRBJ2-3,TRBV5-5,CASSPQPGTDTQYF
TRBJ2-1,TRBV12-3/TRBV12-4,CASSEEGLSYNEQFF
TRBJ2-1,TRBV7-3,CASSPLGTGSYNEQFF
TRBJ2-1,TRBV7-2,CASSLSVVRNEQFF
TRBJ2-3,TRBV7-6,CASSLSGVGIDTQYF
TRBJ2-3,TRBV29-1,CSVEDRRGPDTQYF